A single sample is the source of the 18 T cell receptor beta chains below, sequenced in a study of blood T cell repertoires in COVID-19. Using immunoSEQ multiplex PCR, the repertoire was profiled, and TCRdb retains in-frame clones only, with some absent. The sample shows some 220,000 clones, approximately 86% of them seen only once. The sample was peripheral blood. The receptors were gathered from a human donor in a cohort sampled during active COVID-19.

This chain connects TRBV27 to TRBJ2-1; TRBD2 agrees at 9 bases. This CDR3 comprises 14 residues. J was trimmed by 4 bases and V by 4 bases; bases with no gene match: 2. CDR1 is MNHEY and CDR2 is SMNVEV in the germline V gene (reference sequence). The CDR3 loop reads CASSSTSGYNEQFF. The CDR3 region has the DNA TGTGCCAGCAGTTCGACTAGCGGATACAATGAGCAGTTCTTC.

This chain joins TRBV4-1 and TRBJ2-7, with a possible D match to TRBD2 (6 bases). The CDR3 contains 14 residues. Germline CDR1 is MGHRA and CDR2 is YSYEKL. Trimming shortened V by 6 bases and J by 2 bases, and 14 bases separated the two germline ends. CDR3 sequence (DNA): TGCGCCAGCAGAGCGACTAGGCGACCCTACGAGCAGTACTTC. It yields the protein CASRATRRPYEQYF.

The chain has TRBV9 and TRBJ2-7, with D perhaps matching TRBD1 (5 bases). The CDR3 length is 13 residues. Germline V lookup: CDR1 SGDLS, CDR2 YYNGEE. V was shortened by 0 bases and J by 2 bases, with 6 bases between the two germline ends. This CDR3 reads CASSVAGPYEQYF. CDR3 DNA sequence: TGTGCCAGCAGCGTAGCAGGGCCCTACGAGCAGTACTTC.

The V gene is TRBV18, the J gene TRBJ1-2; 9 bases match TRBD1. The junction had 8 bases not matched to a gene; V was cut back by 3 bases and J by 6 bases. The CDR3 contains 15 residues. CDR1 and CDR2 from the germline V gene are KGHSH and LQKENI. CDR3 coding DNA: TGTGCCAGCTCACCTATGGCACAGGGGGCGGATGGCTACACCTTC. It translates to CASSPMAQGADGYTF.

The chain joins TRBV29-1 to TRBJ2-5, with 7 bases fitting TRBD2. The V and J ends lost 4 bases and 3 bases, in that order; junction bases with no gene match: 2. Germline V lookup: CDR1 SQVTM, CDR2 ANQGSEA. The CDR3 has 12 residues. This CDR3 reads CSVGEGKETQYF. CDR3 bases: TGCAGCGTTGGGGAGGGAAAAGAGACCCAGTACTTC.

The chain couples TRBV28 to TRBJ1-5; a weak D match, TRBD1 (6 bases). From germline, CDR1 is MDHEN and CDR2 SYDVKM. This CDR3 is built from 15 residues. Trimming stripped 5 bases from V and 5 bases from J, with 16 bases between. The CDR3 protein is CASSSPGASHQPQHF. In DNA form, the CDR3 reads TGTGCCAGCAGTAGCCCAGGGGCAAGTCATCAGCCCCAGCATTTT.

This clone was counted a single time. The chain carries TRBV7-9 and TRBJ2-5; the match to TRBD2 covers 8 bases. V dropped 0 bases and J dropped 4; count of bases not matched to a gene: 1. Germline CDR1 reads SEHNR; CDR2 reads FQNEAQ (reference sequence). CDR3 size: 14 residues. The CDR3 coding sequence is TGTGCCAGCAGCTTAGCCGGGGGGGCAGAGACCCAGTACTTC. This codes for CASSLAGGAETQYF.

The CDR3 loop is CASSVVSGGRVDTQYF. CDR3 sequence (DNA): TGCGCCAGCAGCGTCGTTAGCGGGGGGCGGGTAGATACGCAGTATTTT. V usage is TRBV5-1 and J usage is TRBJ2-3, with 10 bases fitting TRBD2. With V trimmed by 4 bases and J by 5 bases, 10 bases remained unmatched. CDR3 size: 16 residues. Germline CDR1 and CDR2: SGHRS and YFSETQ.

The chain has TRBV19 and TRBJ1-6; D remains unclear. The V end lost 5 bases, the J end lost 6 bases, and 5 bases lay between the germline ends. This CDR3 has 12 amino acids. The V gene's germline CDR1 is LNHDA and CDR2 SQIVND (reference sequence). The CDR3 loop reads CASSFINSPLHF. CDR3 coding DNA: TGTGCCAGTAGTTTCATTAATTCACCCCTCCACTTT.

This rearrangement joins TRBV18 to TRBJ2-5; a weak D match, TRBD2 (7 bases). The V gene lost 3 bases and the J gene lost 4 bases, with 18 bases spanning the gap. The CDR3 totals 16 residues. CDR1 and CDR2 (germline): KGHSH, LQKENI. The CDR3 region has the DNA TGTGCCAGCTCACCCCCCACTGCGGGGGCCGGAGAGACCCAGTACTTC. It codes for CASSPPTAGAGETQYF.

This chain joins TRBV19 and TRBJ1-5, with 7 nucleotides matching TRBD1. The CDR3 is 16 residues long. V was pared by 3 bases and J by 1 base, with 6 bases of the junction left unmatched. The germline gives CDR1 LNHDA, CDR2 SQIVND (reference sequence). The CDR3 spells CASSIRQGWSNQPQHF. The CDR3 nucleotides are TGTGCCAGTAGTATTCGACAGGGATGGAGCAATCAGCCCCAGCATTTT.

The chain couples TRBV30 to TRBJ2-3, with D possibly being TRBD2 (7 bases). The CDR3 totals 16 residues. CDR1 is GTSNPN and CDR2 is SVGIG in the germline V gene (reference sequence). Between the trimmed V and J ends, which lost 1 base and 8 bases, there was a span of 22 bases. The CDR3 region is CAWSGWGGTGGSTQYF. The CDR3 nucleotides read TGTGCCTGGAGTGGCTGGGGGGGCACCGGGGGCAGTACGCAGTATTTT.

This sequence joins TRBV5-1 and TRBJ2-2, with TRBD1 matching 9 bases. The CDR3 consists of 18 residues. Germline CDR1 SGHRS, CDR2 YFSETQ. The V segment lost 0 bases and the J segment 1 base; nucleotides outside the gene matches: 7. CDR3 sequence: CASSLGSGGQGNTGELFF. CDR3 DNA sequence: TGCGCCAGCAGCTTGGGCTCGGGGGGACAGGGGAACACCGGGGAGCTGTTTTTT.

The chain carries TRBV28 and TRBJ1-2, with TRBD1 matching 8 bases. Germline values: CDR1 MDHEN, CDR2 SYDVKM. With V trimmed by 6 bases and J by 5 bases, 11 bases remained unmatched. The CDR3 is 15 amino acids. The CDR3 reads CASRTGQGMMYGYTF. CDR3 nucleotide sequence: TGTGCCAGCAGGACCGGACAGGGAATGATGTATGGCTACACCTTC.

The chain links TRBV2 to TRBJ2-1; a weak D match, TRBD2 (5 bases). Germline V gene sequence: CDR1 SNHLY, CDR2 FYNNEI. The CDR3 is 16 residues long. With 0 bases removed from V and 0 bases from J, the gap between germline ends came to 9 bases. The CDR3 protein is CASSEARGYSYNEQFF. The CDR3 DNA follows: TGTGCCAGCAGTGAAGCGCGAGGGTACTCCTACAATGAGCAGTTCTTC.

This chain links TRBV18 with TRBJ2-6, with D possibly being TRBD1 (5 bases). Per the germline V gene, CDR1 is KGHSH and CDR2 is LQKENI. The CDR3 sequence is 18 residues long. V lost 5 bases, J lost 0 bases, and 17 bases lay in between. CDR3 sequence reads: CASSMEFGHFSGANVLTF. The CDR3 region has the DNA TGTGCCAGCTCAATGGAGTTCGGACATTTCTCTGGGGCCAACGTCCTGACTTTC.

The chain is built from TRBV28 and TRBJ2-2, with D unresolved. The V gene lost 7 bases and the J gene lost 2 bases, with 20 bases spanning the gap. The germline V gene has CDR1 MDHEN and CDR2 SYDVKM. The CDR3 covers 17 residues. CDR3 amino acids: CASTAADGSLNTGELFF. The CDR3 DNA sequence: TGTGCCAGCACCGCAGCTGACGGGTCCCTTAACACCGGGGAGCTGTTTTTT.

This clone was detected a few times. The chain is built from TRBV11-2 and TRBJ1-6; D gene ambiguous. This CDR3 has 14 residues. Trimming left V 5 bases short and J 6 bases short, with 11 bases between. The germline V gene encodes CDR1 SGHAT and CDR2 FQNNGV. In DNA, the CDR3 is TGTGCCAGCAGCACTTTCGGGTCTAATTCACCCCTCCACTTT. It codes for CASSTFGSNSPLHF.